The 21 T cell receptor beta chains below come from one sample, sequenced in a study of cytomegalovirus exposure and HLA in healthy donors. Vbeta (60) and Jbeta (13) primers were used in the PCR. The repertoire was sequenced with immunoSEQ multiplex PCR; TCRdb's copy has only in-frame clones and lacks some. The repertoire has 200,000 to 250,000 clones, over 80% of them found once; the top ten carry 5% to 6%. The sequencing sample was made of PBMCs. These receptors all come from a woman aged 40 to 50 in good health and CMV-seropositive.

This chain joins TRBV9 and TRBJ2-1, with 9 positions matching TRBD2. Losses at the gene ends were 3 bases for V and 4 bases for J; bases not matched to a gene: 8. CDR1 SGDLS and CDR2 YYNGEE come from the germline V gene. This CDR3 spans 16 amino acids. The CDR3 is CASSALGAGGYNEQFF. The CDR3, as DNA: TGTGCCAGCAGCGCCTTAGGGGCGGGAGGGTACAATGAGCAGTTCTTC.

This clone was counted once. The chain joins TRBV6-1 to TRBJ2-7, with D uncertain. The CDR3 spans 12 residues. Germline CDR1 and CDR2: MNHNS and SASEGT. The V end was cut by 6 bases, the J end by 0 bases, with 6 bases between. CDR3 in amino acids: CASRSLSYEQYF. In nucleotides, the CDR3 is TGTGCCAGCAGGAGTCTCTCCTACGAGCAGTACTTC.

This sequence joins TRBV7-8 and TRBJ2-2; maybe TRBD2 (5 bases). From germline, CDR1 is SGHVS and CDR2 FQNEAQ. The CDR3 has 15 amino acids. Trimming cost V 4 bases and J 1 base, with 10 bases left between them. CDR3 nucleotide sequence: TGTGCCAGCAGCTCCCGGGAAAGGAACACCGGGGAGCTGTTTTTT. This gives the protein CASSSRERNTGELFF.

The chain joins TRBV18 to TRBJ1-1; the D is unclear. Germline V gene data show CDR1 as KGHSH and CDR2 as LQKENI. V shed 1 base and J shed 5 bases, with 11 bases lying between them. There are 14 residues in the CDR3. The CDR3 bases are TGTGCCAGCTCACCACTGGTCAGTTCAACTGAAGCTTTCTTT. It codes for CASSPLVSSTEAFF.

CDR3 in DNA: TGCGCCAGCAGCCCTCGGACAGGGGGCTACGAGCAGTACTTC. It specifies CASSPRTGGYEQYF. V gene TRBV5-1 combines with J gene TRBJ2-7; 10 bases map to TRBD1. The V gene end was trimmed by 4 bases and the J gene end by 3 bases; junction bases not matched to a gene: 4. This CDR3 spans 14 amino acids. Germline CDR1 SGHRS, CDR2 YFSETQ.

This rearrangement joins TRBV11-3 to TRBJ2-3; D remains unclear. V was shortened by 1 base and J by 2 bases, with 16 bases between the two germline ends. The length of the CDR3 is 17 residues. The germline CDR1 and CDR2 sequences are SGHNT and YENEEA. Here the CDR3 reads CASSLGKVQALTDTQYF. The CDR3 DNA sequence: TGTGCCAGCAGCTTAGGAAAAGTGCAGGCCCTCACAGATACGCAGTATTTT.

CDR3 sequence: CASSLALTTYGYTF. The DNA of the CDR3 is TGTGCCAGCAGCTTAGCTCTGACAACCTATGGCTACACCTTC. The gene calls are TRBV7-8 and TRBJ1-2; D ambiguous. CDR3 length equals 14 residues. Germline CDR1 and CDR2: SGHVS and FQNEAQ. V was shortened by 0 bases and J by 4 bases, with 9 bases between the two germline ends.

CDR3 nucleotide sequence: TGTGCCAGCAACGTGGGAGACAGGGGGTTTCAGCCCCAGCATTTT. Translation: CASNVGDRGFQPQHF. V and J are TRBV5-5 and TRBJ1-5, with 9 bases lining up with TRBD1. V shed 6 bases, J shed 6 bases, and the junction held 10 bases outside the gene matches. Germline V gives CDR1 SGHKS, CDR2 YYEKEE (reference sequence). This CDR3 has 15 amino acids.

This clone was detected a few times. V gene TRBV5-1 combines with J gene TRBJ2-7; 8 bases are a match to TRBD1. CDR1 SGHRS and CDR2 YFSETQ come from the germline V gene. V shed 4 bases, J shed 3 bases, and the junction held 9 bases outside the gene matches. The CDR3 extends over 15 amino acids. The CDR3 coding sequence is TGCGCCAGCAGCCGCGGACAGGGCGGCGGCTACGAGCAGTACTTC. This translates into CASSRGQGGGYEQYF.

The chain joins TRBV7-9 to TRBJ1-6; tentative D call: TRBD1 (5 bases). Germline CDR1 is SEHNR and CDR2 is FQNEAQ (reference sequence). This CDR3 contains 15 residues. V lost 5 bases to trimming and J lost 10 bases, with 18 bases between them. The CDR3 nucleotides are TGTGCCAGCAGCACCTCTCACGGGACTAAGTCACCCCTCCACTTT. Encoded protein: CASSTSHGTKSPLHF.

The chain joins TRBV28 to TRBJ1-2; possible D gene TRBD1, 6 bases. Trimming shortened V by 5 bases and J by 7 bases, and 26 bases separated the two germline ends. Germline-derived CDR1 and CDR2 are MDHEN and SYDVKM. CDR3 length: 17 residues. Here the CDR3 DNA reads TGTGCCAGCAGTCTACCCTCGCCATTGGACAGCCGCCGTGGCTACACCTTC. Translated: CASSLPSPLDSRRGYTF.

This rearrangement joins TRBV7-9 to TRBJ2-1; no definite D call. V was clipped by 5 bases and J by 0 bases, with 5 bases between them. Germline values: CDR1 SEHNR, CDR2 FQNEAQ (reference sequence). This CDR3 contains 13 residues. The CDR3 spells CASSLSSYNEQFF. CDR3 nucleotides: TGTGCCAGCAGCCTAAGCTCCTACAATGAGCAGTTCTTC.

The chain uses TRBV9 and TRBJ2-1; D gene unclear. Trimming left V 4 bases short and J 6 bases short, with 8 bases between. The germline V gene encodes CDR1 SGDLS and CDR2 YYNGEE. The CDR3 runs to 12 residues. CDR3 sequence: CASSRSRNEQFF. For the CDR3, the DNA is TGTGCCAGCAGCCGTAGCCGCAATGAGCAGTTCTTC.

The J gene is TRBJ1-1, the V gene TRBV4-1; TRBD1 agrees at 8 bases. Per the germline V gene, CDR1 is MGHRA and CDR2 is YSYEKL. CDR3 length: 17 residues. J was trimmed by 0 bases and V by 2 bases; bases with no gene match: 8. The CDR3 sequence is CASSQSPTGVMNTEAFF. The CDR3, as DNA: TGCGCCAGCAGCCAATCGCCGACAGGGGTAATGAACACTGAAGCTTTCTTT.

The chain is built from TRBV7-9 and TRBJ1-1; D is unresolved. The germline V and J ends were trimmed by 2 bases and 4 bases, with 14 bases remaining between them. This CDR3 has 15 residues. Germline V CDR1 and CDR2: SEHNR, FQNEAQ (reference sequence). In DNA, the CDR3 is TGTGCCAGCAGCTTATCCGCAGGTTTGGGCACTGAAGCTTTCTTT. Residues: CASSLSAGLGTEAFF.

This chain connects TRBV10-1 to TRBJ2-7; possible D gene TRBD2, 6 bases. Between the trimmed V and J ends, which lost 3 bases and 3 bases, there was a span of 12 bases. This CDR3 has 14 amino acids. Germline V CDR1 and CDR2: WNHNN, SYGVQD (reference sequence). DNA of the CDR3: TGCGCCAGCAGTGAACGATTGGGGGGCTACGAGCAGTACTTC. Translating gives CASSERLGGYEQYF.

The rearrangement links TRBV5-4 to TRBJ2-2; 10 nucleotides align to TRBD2. Germline CDR1 and CDR2: SGHNT and YYREEE (reference sequence). The CDR3 is 16 amino acids. Trimming took 4 bases from V and 1 from J; bases not matched to a gene: 4. The CDR3 bases are TGTGCCAGCAGCCTCCCTAGCGGGAGGAACACCGGGGAGCTGTTTTTT. Protein product: CASSLPSGRNTGELFF.

For the CDR3, the DNA is TGTGCCAGTCTGGGGGGTGAGGGTGAGCAGTTCTTC. It is translated as CASLGGEGEQFF. This chain connects TRBV5-4 to TRBJ2-1; TRBD2 might be the D (6 bases). Germline CDR1 reads SGHNT; CDR2 reads YYREEE (reference sequence). The CDR3 has 12 amino acids. Trimming stripped 8 bases from V and 9 bases from J, with 15 bases between. The whole variable domain, filled in from reference TRBV5-4 and TRBJ2-1, reads ETGVTQSPTHLIKTRGQQVTLRCSSQSGHNTVSWYQQALGQGPQFIFQYYREEENGRGNFPPRFSGLQFPNYSSELNVNALELDDSALYLCASLGGEGEQFFGPGTRLTVL.

This sequence joins TRBV5-5 and TRBJ2-7, with TRBD2 matching over 8 bases. The CDR3 has 15 amino acids. Germline values: CDR1 SGHKS, CDR2 YYEKEE (reference sequence). V dropped 3 bases and J dropped 3; count of bases not matched to a gene: 8. In DNA, the CDR3 is TGTGCCAGCAGCTATGGACTAGCTCATATCTACGAGCAGTACTTC. Translating gives CASSYGLAHIYEQYF.

The genes are TRBV4-1 and TRBJ2-7, with 9 positions matching TRBD1. After removal of 4 bases from V and 4 bases from J, the junction contained 5 bases not matched to a gene. Per the germline V gene, CDR1 is MGHRA and CDR2 is YSYEKL. The CDR3 is 14 amino acids. The CDR3 protein is CASSPGTGRYEQYF. CDR3 DNA sequence: TGCGCCAGCAGCCCCGGGACAGGGCGTTACGAGCAGTACTTC.

This clone was counted a single time. This rearrangement joins TRBV28 to TRBJ1-3; no definite D call. Per germline, CDR1 MDHEN and CDR2 SYDVKM. The CDR3 covers 12 residues. V was shortened by 4 bases and J by 4 bases, with 5 bases between the two germline ends. The CDR3 spells CASSSGGNTIYF. CDR3 nucleotide sequence: TGTGCCAGCAGTTCGGGGGGAAACACCATATATTTT.